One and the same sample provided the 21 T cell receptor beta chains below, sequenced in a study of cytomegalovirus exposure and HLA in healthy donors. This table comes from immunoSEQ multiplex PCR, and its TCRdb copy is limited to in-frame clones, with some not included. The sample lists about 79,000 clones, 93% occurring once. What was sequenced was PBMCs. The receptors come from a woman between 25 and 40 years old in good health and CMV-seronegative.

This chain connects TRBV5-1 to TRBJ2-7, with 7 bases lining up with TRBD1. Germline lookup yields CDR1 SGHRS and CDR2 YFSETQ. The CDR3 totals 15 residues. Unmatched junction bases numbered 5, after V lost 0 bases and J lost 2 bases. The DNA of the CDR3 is TGCGCCAGCAGCTTGGGACAGGGTATCCCCTACGAGCAGTACTTC. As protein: CASSLGQGIPYEQYF. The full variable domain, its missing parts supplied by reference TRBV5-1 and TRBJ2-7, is KAGVTQTPRYLIKTRGQQVTLSCSPISGHRSVSWYQQTPGQGLQFLFEYFSETQRNKGNFPGRFSGRQFSNSRSEMNVSTLELGDSALYLCASSLGQGIPYEQYFGPGTRLTVT.

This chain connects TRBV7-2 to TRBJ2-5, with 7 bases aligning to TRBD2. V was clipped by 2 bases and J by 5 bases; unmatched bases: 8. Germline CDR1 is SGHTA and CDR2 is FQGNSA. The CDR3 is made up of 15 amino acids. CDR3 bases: TGTGCCAGCAGCTTATTAGGACTAGGCGTGGAGACCCAGTACTTC. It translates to CASSLLGLGVETQYF.

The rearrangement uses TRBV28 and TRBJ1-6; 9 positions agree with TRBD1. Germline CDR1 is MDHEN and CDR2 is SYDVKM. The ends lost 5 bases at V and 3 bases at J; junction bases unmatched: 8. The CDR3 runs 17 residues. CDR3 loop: CASSPPGQGFYNSPLHF. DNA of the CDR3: TGTGCCAGCAGTCCGCCGGGACAGGGTTTCTATAATTCACCCCTCCACTTT.

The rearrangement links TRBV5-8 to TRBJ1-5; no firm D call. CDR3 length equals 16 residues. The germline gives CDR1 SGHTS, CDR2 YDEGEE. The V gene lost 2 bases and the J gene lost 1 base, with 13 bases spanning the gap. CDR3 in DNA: TGTGCCAGCAGCTTTTCCCGGGGAGGGAGCAATCAGCCCCAGCATTTT. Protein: CASSFSRGGSNQPQHF.

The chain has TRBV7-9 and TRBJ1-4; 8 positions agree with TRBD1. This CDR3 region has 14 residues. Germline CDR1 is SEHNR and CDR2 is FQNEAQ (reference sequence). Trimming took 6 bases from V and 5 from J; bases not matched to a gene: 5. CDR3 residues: CASSSRTGNEKLFF. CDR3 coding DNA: TGTGCCAGCAGTTCTCGGACAGGGAATGAAAAACTGTTTTTT.

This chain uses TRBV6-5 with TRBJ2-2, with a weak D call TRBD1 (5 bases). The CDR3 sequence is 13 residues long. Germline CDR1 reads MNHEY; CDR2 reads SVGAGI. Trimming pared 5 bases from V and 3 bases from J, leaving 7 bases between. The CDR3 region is CASSVTDTGELFF. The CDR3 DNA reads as TGTGCCAGCAGTGTGACAGACACCGGGGAGCTGTTTTTT.

The CDR3 sequence: CASSRYTGSSYEQYF. DNA for the CDR3: TGTGCCAGTAGCCGGTACACGGGGAGCTCCTACGAGCAGTACTTC. The rearrangement links TRBV19 to TRBJ2-7; weak D call: TRBD2 (5 bases). In germline, CDR1 is LNHDA, CDR2 SQIVND (reference sequence). This CDR3 region has 15 residues. The V end lost 6 bases, the J end lost 0 bases, and 15 bases lay between the germline ends.

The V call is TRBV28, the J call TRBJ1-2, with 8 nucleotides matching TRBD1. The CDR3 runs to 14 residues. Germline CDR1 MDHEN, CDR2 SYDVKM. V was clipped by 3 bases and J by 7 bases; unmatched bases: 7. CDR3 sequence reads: CASSFPQGDGGYTF. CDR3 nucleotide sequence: TGTGCCAGCAGTTTCCCACAGGGGGACGGTGGCTACACCTTC.

CDR3 in DNA: TGTGCCAGTAGCCCAAACCGGGACAGCGATCTCACCCAGAACACTGAAGCTTTCTTT. Translating it yields CASSPNRDSDLTQNTEAFF. V is TRBV19 and J is TRBJ1-1, with 7 positions matching TRBD1. The CDR3 length is 19 residues. The V and J ends lost 6 bases and 1 base, in that order; junction bases with no gene match: 20. Germline assignment: CDR1 LNHDA and CDR2 SQIVND (reference sequence).

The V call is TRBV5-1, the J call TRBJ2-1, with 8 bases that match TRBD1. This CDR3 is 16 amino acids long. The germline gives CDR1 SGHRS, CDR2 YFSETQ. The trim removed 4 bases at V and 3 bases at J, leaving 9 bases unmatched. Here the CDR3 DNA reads TGCGCCAGCAGCCTGGCCCTCAGGGGGCTCTACAATGAGCAGTTCTTC. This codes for CASSLALRGLYNEQFF. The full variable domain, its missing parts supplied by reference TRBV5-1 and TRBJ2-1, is KAGVTQTPRYLIKTRGQQVTLSCSPISGHRSVSWYQQTPGQGLQFLFEYFSETQRNKGNFPGRFSGRQFSNSRSEMNVSTLELGDSALYLCASSLALRGLYNEQFFGPGTRLTVL.

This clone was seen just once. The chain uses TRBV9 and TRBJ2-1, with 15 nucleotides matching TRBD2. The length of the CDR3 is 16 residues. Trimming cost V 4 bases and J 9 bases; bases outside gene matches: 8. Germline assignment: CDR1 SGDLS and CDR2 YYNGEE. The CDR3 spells CASSPRTSGRGGEQFF. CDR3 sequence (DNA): TGTGCCAGCAGCCCCCGGACTAGCGGGAGGGGGGGTGAGCAGTTCTTC.

The CDR3, as DNA: TGTGCCAGCAGGAGAGCGGGATCTGTCCACGAGCAGTACTTC. Amino acids: CASRRAGSVHEQYF. The chain employs TRBV28 and TRBJ2-7; 7 bases line up with TRBD2. CDR1 is MDHEN, CDR2 SYDVKM, per germline. The CDR3 has 14 amino acids. Trimming cost V 6 bases and J 5 bases; bases outside gene matches: 10.

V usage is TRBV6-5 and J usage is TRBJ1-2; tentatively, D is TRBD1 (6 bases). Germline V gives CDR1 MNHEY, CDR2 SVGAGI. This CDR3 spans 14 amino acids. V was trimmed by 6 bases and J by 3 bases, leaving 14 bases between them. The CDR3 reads CASRSGQLHYGYTF. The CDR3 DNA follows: TGTGCCAGCAGAAGTGGACAGCTCCACTATGGCTACACCTTC.

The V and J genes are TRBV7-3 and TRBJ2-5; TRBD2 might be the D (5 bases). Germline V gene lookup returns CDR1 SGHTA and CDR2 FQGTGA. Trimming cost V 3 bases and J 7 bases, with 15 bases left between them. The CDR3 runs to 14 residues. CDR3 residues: CASSLGLSEGTQYF. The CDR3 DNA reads TGTGCCAGCAGCTTGGGCTTATCCGAGGGGACCCAGTACTTC.

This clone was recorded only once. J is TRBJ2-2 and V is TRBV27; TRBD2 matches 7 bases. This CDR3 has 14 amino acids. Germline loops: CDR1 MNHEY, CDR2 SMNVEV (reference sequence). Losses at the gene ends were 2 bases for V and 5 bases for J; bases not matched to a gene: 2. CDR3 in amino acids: CASSLRRETGELFF. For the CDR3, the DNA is TGTGCCAGCAGTTTACGGCGGGAGACCGGGGAGCTGTTTTTT.

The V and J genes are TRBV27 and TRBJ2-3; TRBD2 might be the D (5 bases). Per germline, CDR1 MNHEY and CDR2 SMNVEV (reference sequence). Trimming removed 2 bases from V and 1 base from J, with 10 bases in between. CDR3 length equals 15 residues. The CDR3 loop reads CASSLVLAGTDTQYF. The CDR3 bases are TGTGCCAGCAGTTTAGTGCTAGCTGGCACAGATACGCAGTATTTT.

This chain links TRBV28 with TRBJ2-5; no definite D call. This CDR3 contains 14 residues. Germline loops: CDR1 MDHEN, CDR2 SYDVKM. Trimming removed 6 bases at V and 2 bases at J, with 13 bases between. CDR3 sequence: CASSKTELQETQYF. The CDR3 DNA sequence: TGTGCCAGCAGCAAAACAGAACTGCAAGAGACCCAGTACTTC.

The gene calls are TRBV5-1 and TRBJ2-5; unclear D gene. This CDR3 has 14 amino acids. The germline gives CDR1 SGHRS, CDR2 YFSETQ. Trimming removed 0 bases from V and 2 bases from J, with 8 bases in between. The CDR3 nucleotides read TGCGCCAGCAGCTTGGCGGGTGCTCAAGAGACCCAGTACTTC. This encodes CASSLAGAQETQYF.

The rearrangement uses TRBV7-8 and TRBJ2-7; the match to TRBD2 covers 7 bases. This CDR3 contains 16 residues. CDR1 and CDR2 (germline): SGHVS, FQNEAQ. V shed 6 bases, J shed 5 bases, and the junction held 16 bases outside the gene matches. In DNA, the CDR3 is TGTGCCAGCAGACCTTATAGGGATTTTCGGGGGGACGAGCAGTACTTC. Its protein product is CASRPYRDFRGDEQYF.

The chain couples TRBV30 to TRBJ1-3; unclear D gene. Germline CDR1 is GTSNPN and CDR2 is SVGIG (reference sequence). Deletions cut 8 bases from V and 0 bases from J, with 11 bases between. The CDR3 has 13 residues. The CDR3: CAAQEDSGNTIYF. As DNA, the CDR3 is TGTGCCGCACAAGAGGACTCTGGAAACACCATATATTTT.

The CDR3, as DNA: TGTGCCAGCAGCTTTCATATGAGCTCTGGAAACACCATATATTTT. Translated, it gives CASSFHMSSGNTIYF. The rearrangement links TRBV7-2 to TRBJ1-3; no reliable D call. Germline CDR1 and CDR2: SGHTA and FQGNSA. The V end lost 3 bases, the J end lost 0 bases, and 9 bases lay between the germline ends. This CDR3 is 15 amino acids long.